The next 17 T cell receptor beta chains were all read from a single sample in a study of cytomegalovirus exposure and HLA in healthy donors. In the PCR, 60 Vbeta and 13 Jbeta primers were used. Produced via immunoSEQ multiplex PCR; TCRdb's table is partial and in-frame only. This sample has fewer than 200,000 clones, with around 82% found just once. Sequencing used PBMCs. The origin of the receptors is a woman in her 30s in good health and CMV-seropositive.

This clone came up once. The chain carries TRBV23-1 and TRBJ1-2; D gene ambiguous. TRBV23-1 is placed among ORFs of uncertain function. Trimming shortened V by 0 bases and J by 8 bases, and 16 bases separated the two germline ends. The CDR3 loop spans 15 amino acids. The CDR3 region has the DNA TGCGCCAGCAGTCAATCTGAGGTCCCCTATAACGGCTACACCTTC. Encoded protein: CASSQSEVPYNGYTF.

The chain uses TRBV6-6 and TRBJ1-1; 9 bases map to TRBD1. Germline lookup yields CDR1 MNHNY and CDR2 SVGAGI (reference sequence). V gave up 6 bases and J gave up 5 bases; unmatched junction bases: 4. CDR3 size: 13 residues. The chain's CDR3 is CASRGTGRTEAFF. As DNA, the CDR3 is TGTGCCAGCAGGGGGACAGGGCGTACTGAAGCTTTCTTT.

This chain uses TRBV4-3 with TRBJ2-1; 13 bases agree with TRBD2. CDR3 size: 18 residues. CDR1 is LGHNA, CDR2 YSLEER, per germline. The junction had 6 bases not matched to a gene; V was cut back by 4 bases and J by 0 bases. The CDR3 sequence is CASSLLRTSGSSYNEQFF. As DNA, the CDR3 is TGCGCCAGCAGCCTTTTGAGGACTAGCGGGAGCTCCTACAATGAGCAGTTCTTC.

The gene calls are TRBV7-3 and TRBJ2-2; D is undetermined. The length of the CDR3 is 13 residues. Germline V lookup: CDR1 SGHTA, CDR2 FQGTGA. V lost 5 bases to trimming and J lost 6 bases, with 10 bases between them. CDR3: CASSQLRSGELFF. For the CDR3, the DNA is TGTGCCAGCAGCCAACTAAGGTCCGGGGAGCTGTTTTTT.

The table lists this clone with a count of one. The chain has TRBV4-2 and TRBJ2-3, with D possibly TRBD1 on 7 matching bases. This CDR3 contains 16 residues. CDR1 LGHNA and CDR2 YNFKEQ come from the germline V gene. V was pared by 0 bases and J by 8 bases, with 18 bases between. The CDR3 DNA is TGTGCCAGCAGCCAAGATAACGGCGGGACAGTCCCTACGCAGTATTTT. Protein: CASSQDNGGTVPTQYF.

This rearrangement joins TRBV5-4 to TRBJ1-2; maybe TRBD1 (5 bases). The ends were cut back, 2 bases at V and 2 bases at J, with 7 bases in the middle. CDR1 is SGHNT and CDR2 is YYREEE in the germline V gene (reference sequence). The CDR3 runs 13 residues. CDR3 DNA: TGTGCCAGCAGCTTCAGGGAAAACTATGGCTACACCTTC. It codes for CASSFRENYGYTF.

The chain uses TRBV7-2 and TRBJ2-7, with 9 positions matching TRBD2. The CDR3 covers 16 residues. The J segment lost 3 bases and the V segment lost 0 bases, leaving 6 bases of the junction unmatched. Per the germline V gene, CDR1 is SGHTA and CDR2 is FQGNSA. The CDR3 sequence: CASSLALTTSGYEQYF. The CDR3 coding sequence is TGTGCCAGCAGCTTAGCGCTTACGACTAGCGGCTACGAGCAGTACTTC.

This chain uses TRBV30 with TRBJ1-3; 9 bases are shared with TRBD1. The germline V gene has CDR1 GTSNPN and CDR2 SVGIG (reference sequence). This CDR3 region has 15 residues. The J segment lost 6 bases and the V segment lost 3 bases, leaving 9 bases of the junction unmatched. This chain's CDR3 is CAWSRGQGLANTIYF. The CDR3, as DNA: TGTGCCTGGAGCCGCGGACAGGGGCTGGCAAACACCATATATTTT.

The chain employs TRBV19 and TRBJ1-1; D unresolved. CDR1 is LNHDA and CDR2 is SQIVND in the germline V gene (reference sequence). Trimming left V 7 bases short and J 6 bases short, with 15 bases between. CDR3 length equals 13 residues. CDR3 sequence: CASKEGSDAEAFF. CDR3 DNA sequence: TGTGCCAGTAAGGAGGGATCGGACGCTGAAGCTTTCTTT.

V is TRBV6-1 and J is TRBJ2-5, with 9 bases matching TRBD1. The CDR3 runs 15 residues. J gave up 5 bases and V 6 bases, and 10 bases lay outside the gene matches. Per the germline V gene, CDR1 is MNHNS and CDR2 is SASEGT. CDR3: CASSLGQGRRETQYF. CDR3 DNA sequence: TGTGCCAGCAGCCTCGGACAGGGGAGGAGGGAGACCCAGTACTTC.

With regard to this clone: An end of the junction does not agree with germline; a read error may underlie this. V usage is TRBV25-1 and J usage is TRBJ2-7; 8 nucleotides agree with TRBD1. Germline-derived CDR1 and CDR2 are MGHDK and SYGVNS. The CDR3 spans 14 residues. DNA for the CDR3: TGTACCAGCAGTGAGACAGGGGCCCTCCGCGAGCAGTACTTC. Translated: CTSSETGALREQYF.

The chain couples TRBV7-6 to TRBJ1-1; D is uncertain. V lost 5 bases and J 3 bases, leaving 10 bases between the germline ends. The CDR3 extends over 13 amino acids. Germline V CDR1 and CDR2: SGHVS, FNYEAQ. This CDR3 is CASSPRLDTEAFF. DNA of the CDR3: TGTGCCAGCAGCCCGCGGTTGGACACTGAAGCTTTCTTT.

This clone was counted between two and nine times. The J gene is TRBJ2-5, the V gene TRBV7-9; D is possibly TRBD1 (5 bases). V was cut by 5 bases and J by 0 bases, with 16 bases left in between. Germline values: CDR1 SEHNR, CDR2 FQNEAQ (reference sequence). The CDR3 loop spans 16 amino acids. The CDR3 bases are TGTGCCAGCAGCATTATATCGACAGTGTACCAAGAGACCCAGTACTTC. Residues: CASSIISTVYQETQYF.

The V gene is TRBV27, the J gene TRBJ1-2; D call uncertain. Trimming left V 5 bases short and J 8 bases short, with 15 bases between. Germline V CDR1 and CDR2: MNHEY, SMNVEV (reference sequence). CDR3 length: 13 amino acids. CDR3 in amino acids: CASSPFIGGGYTF. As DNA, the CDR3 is TGTGCCAGCAGTCCCTTTATTGGAGGGGGCTACACCTTC.

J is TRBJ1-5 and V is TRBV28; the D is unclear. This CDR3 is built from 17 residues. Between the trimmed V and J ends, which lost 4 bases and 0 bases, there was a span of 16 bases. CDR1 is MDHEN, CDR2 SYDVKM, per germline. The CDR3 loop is CASSYIPPPDSNQPQHF. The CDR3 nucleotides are TGTGCCAGCAGTTACATTCCCCCACCCGATAGCAATCAGCCCCAGCATTTT.

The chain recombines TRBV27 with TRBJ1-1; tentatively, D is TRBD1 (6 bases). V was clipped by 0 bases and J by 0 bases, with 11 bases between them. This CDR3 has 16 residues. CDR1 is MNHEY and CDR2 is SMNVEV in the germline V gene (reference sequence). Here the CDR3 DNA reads TGTGCCAGCAGTTTATCGGCCCGGACAGTGAACACTGAAGCTTTCTTT. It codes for CASSLSARTVNTEAFF.

CDR3: CASRPARGAINYGYTF. DNA of the CDR3: TGTGCCTCCCGTCCGGCACGGGGGGCCATCAACTATGGCTACACCTTC. V gene TRBV14 combines with J gene TRBJ1-2; a possible D gene is TRBD1 (6 bases). The CDR3 loop spans 16 amino acids. CDR1 is SGHDN, CDR2 FVKESK, per germline. V was clipped by 11 bases and J by 2 bases, with 24 bases between them. Drawing the rest from reference TRBV14 and TRBJ1-2, the complete variable domain is EAGVTQFPSHSVIEKGQTVTLRCDPISGHDNLYWYRRVMGKEIKFLLHFVKESKQDESGMPNNRFLAERTGGTYSTLKVQPAELEDSGVYFCASRPARGAINYGYTFGSGTRLTVV.